Below are 10 T cell receptor beta chains sequenced from a single sample in a study of spatial heterogeneity in lung cancer. A single record per CDR3 protein comes from TCRdb applying MiXCR to the 5' RACE reads. The sample lists tens of thousands of distinct CDR3 sequences; 10% to 15% were seen once. This sample's time point: blood at routine non-recurrence follow-up after resection. The sequenced sample was PBMCs, obtained at follow-up. Every receptor here comes from a male donor with early-stage non-small cell lung cancer.

The chain is built from TRBV20-1 and TRBJ2-5; 10 nucleotides line up with TRBD2. The CDR3 spans 15 residues. Germline trimming cut 2 bases from V and 4 bases from J; bases unmatched to any gene: 7. Germline V lookup: CDR1 DFQATT, CDR2 SNEGSKA (reference sequence). The CDR3 loop reads CSARTSSGSLETQYF. CDR3 sequence (DNA): TGCAGTGCTAGAACGTCTAGCGGGAGTTTAGAGACCCAGTACTTC.

This clonotype was picked up many times. The chain couples TRBV10-3 to TRBJ2-2; the match to TRBD2 covers 13 bases. J was trimmed by 0 bases and V by 3 bases; bases with no gene match: 7. This CDR3 is built from 19 residues. The germline V gene has CDR1 ENHRY and CDR2 SYGVKD. CDR3 sequence reads: CAISDLTGTSGANTGELFF. The CDR3 DNA follows: TGTGCCATCAGTGACCTAACTGGGACTAGCGGGGCGAACACCGGGGAGCTGTTTTTT.

This clonotype was seen at least ten times. The chain's CDR3 is CASSYDRTGGNSPLHF. CDR3 DNA: TGTGCCAGCAGTTACGATAGGACAGGGGGTAATTCACCCCTCCACTTT. J is TRBJ1-6 and V is TRBV6-5; 10 nucleotides match TRBD1. Per the germline V gene, CDR1 is MNHEY and CDR2 is SVGAGI. The V segment lost 2 bases and the J segment 6 bases; nucleotides outside the gene matches: 4. This CDR3 is 16 amino acids long.

The sample holds many counts of this clonotype. The chain has TRBV18 and TRBJ2-1; TRBD2 aligns across 9 bases. Germline V lookup: CDR1 KGHSH, CDR2 LQKENI. J was trimmed by 6 bases and V by 1 base; bases with no gene match: 7. The length of the CDR3 is 16 residues. CDR3 sequence: CASSPRAGGPRNEQFF. The CDR3 DNA follows: TGTGCCAGCTCACCACGGGCGGGAGGGCCTCGCAATGAGCAGTTCTTC.

This clonotype has at least ten counts. The gene calls are TRBV7-7 and TRBJ2-5; 10 bases align to TRBD2. With V trimmed by 5 bases and J by 2 bases, 8 bases remained unmatched. From germline, CDR1 is SSHAT and CDR2 FNYEAQ (reference sequence). This CDR3 contains 16 residues. The CDR3 reads CASSPSSSGGQETQYF. The DNA of the CDR3 is TGTGCCAGCAGCCCCTCTTCTAGCGGGGGACAAGAGACCCAGTACTTC.

The chain carries TRBV5-4 and TRBJ1-4; D might be TRBD1 (6 bases). The CDR3 covers 16 residues. Germline lookup yields CDR1 SGHNT and CDR2 YYREEE (reference sequence). The ends were cut back, 0 bases at V and 0 bases at J, with 9 bases in the middle. CDR3 DNA: TGTGCCAGCAGCTTGGGGACAGTCGCAACTAATGAAAAACTGTTTTTT. This gives the protein CASSLGTVATNEKLFF. The full variable domain, rest sourced from reference TRBV5-4 and TRBJ1-4, is ETGVTQSPTHLIKTRGQQVTLRCSSQSGHNTVSWYQQALGQGPQFIFQYYREEENGRGNFPPRFSGLQFPNYSSELNVNALELDDSALYLCASSLGTVATNEKLFFGSGTQLSVL.

In this sample, this clonotype turned up a few times. The V gene is TRBV12-3 or TRBV12-4, the J gene TRBJ2-7; D unresolved. This CDR3 spans 12 amino acids. The V and J ends lost 4 bases and 4 bases respectively, with 8 bases between them. The CDR3 loop is CASSSDMYEQYF. In DNA form, the CDR3 reads TGTGCCAGCAGTTCCGACATGTACGAGCAGTACTTC.

The genes are TRBV28 and TRBJ2-2; D is possibly TRBD2 (6 bases). Trimming shortened V by 7 bases and J by 5 bases, and 14 bases separated the two germline ends. CDR1 MDHEN and CDR2 SYDVKM come from the germline V gene. This CDR3 comprises 14 residues. The CDR3 DNA reads TGTGCCAGCACCTCCCCCGGGGGAACCGGGGAGCTGTTTTTT. Translation gives CASTSPGGTGELFF. Complete variable domain (other parts from reference TRBV28 and TRBJ2-2): DVKVTQSSRYLVKRTGEKVFLECVQDMDHENMFWYRQDPGLGLRLIYFSYDVKMKEKGDIPEGYSVSREKKERFSLILESASTNQTSMYLCASTSPGGTGELFFGEGSRLTVL.

At least ten counts were recorded for this clonotype. The V and J genes are TRBV20-1 and TRBJ2-2; 8 bases match TRBD2. Unmatched junction bases numbered 8, after V lost 4 bases and J lost 1 base. The CDR3 runs 16 residues. Germline V gene data show CDR1 as DFQATT and CDR2 as SNEGSKA (reference sequence). The CDR3 sequence is CSAISPSGRNTGELFF. The CDR3 DNA is TGCAGTGCTATATCCCCCAGCGGGAGGAACACCGGGGAGCTGTTTTTT.

CDR3 in DNA: TGTGCCAGCAGCTTCGGACAGGGAAACTATGGCTACACCTTC. Translating it yields CASSFGQGNYGYTF. The rearrangement uses TRBV7-9 and TRBJ1-2; the match to TRBD1 covers 8 bases. CDR3 size: 14 residues. Germline V CDR1 and CDR2: SEHNR, FQNEAQ (reference sequence). Trimming took 3 bases from V and 2 from J; bases not matched to a gene: 2.